The 12 T cell receptor beta chains listed next were all sequenced from one sample in a study of OX40 agonist ivuxolimab in advanced cancers. This table comes from immunoSEQ multiplex PCR, and its TCRdb copy is limited to in-frame clones, with some not included. The table shows approximately 59,000 clones, with approximately 86% occurring only once. The sequences come from CD4+ or CD8+ T cells sorted from blood, collected in a trial of the OX40 agonist ivuxolimab. Every receptor here comes from an adult with an advanced solid tumor such as melanoma, head and neck, liver or kidney cancer.

The chain is built from TRBV7-9 and TRBJ2-5; D is perhaps TRBD2 (5 bases). V lost 4 bases, J lost 5 bases, and 11 bases lay in between. The CDR3 loop spans 13 amino acids. CDR1 and CDR2 (germline): SEHNR, FQNEAQ (reference sequence). CDR3 loop: CASSYGIRETQYF. The CDR3 DNA reads as TGTGCCAGCAGCTACGGGATTAGGGAGACCCAGTACTTC.

This clone came up a few times. The rearrangement uses TRBV7-9 and TRBJ2-2; no reliable D call. Germline V CDR1 and CDR2: SEHNR, FQNEAQ (reference sequence). The CDR3 has 14 amino acids. V lost 0 bases and J 7 bases, leaving 9 bases between the germline ends. The DNA for the CDR3 is TGTGCCAGCAGCTTAGCGTATAGAATCGGGGAGCTGTTTTTT. Protein sequence: CASSLAYRIGELFF.

A word on this clone: One junction end does not reproduce the germline sequence, and a read error may be involved. The gene calls are TRBV5-1 and TRBJ1-4; TRBD1 matches 8 bases. The CDR3 extends over 19 amino acids. CDR1 is SGHRS, CDR2 YFSETQ, per germline. The CDR3 DNA is TGCACCAGCAGAAGGCGACCTCGGGGAGCGGAGGGACAGGTTGAAAAACTGTTTTTT. Translation: CTSRRRPRGAEGQVEKLFF.

This chain connects TRBV4-1 to TRBJ1-2; no firm D call. This CDR3 is 12 amino acids long. V lost 0 bases and J 9 bases, leaving 8 bases between the germline ends. The germline V gene encodes CDR1 MGHRA and CDR2 YSYEKL. CDR3 sequence: CASSQDLRSYTF. CDR3 nucleotide sequence: TGCGCCAGCAGCCAAGATCTCCGGAGCTACACCTTC.

This clone was observed once. This chain uses TRBV7-3 with TRBJ2-2; D may match TRBD1 or TRBD2 (6 bases each). The CDR3 loop spans 14 amino acids. Trimming pared 5 bases from V and 7 bases from J, leaving 14 bases between. Looked up from germline, CDR1 is SGHTA and CDR2 is FQGTGA. The CDR3 sequence: CASSPGGGVGELFF. The DNA of the CDR3 is TGTGCCAGCAGCCCCGGGGGCGGTGTCGGGGAGCTGTTTTTT.

This chain's CDR3 is CAISEPGLAGEEQFF. The CDR3, as DNA: TGTGCCATCAGTGAGCCGGGACTAGCGGGAGAGGAGCAGTTCTTC. This chain uses TRBV10-3 with TRBJ2-1; TRBD2 matches at 14 bases. The junction had 4 bases not matched to a gene; V was cut back by 2 bases and J by 10 bases. CDR1 is ENHRY, CDR2 SYGVKD, per germline. The CDR3 runs 15 residues.

This chain connects TRBV7-2 to TRBJ2-1; 10 bases agree with TRBD2. CDR3 length equals 15 residues. The germline V gene encodes CDR1 SGHTA and CDR2 FQGNSA. The J segment lost 4 bases and the V segment lost 5 bases, leaving 5 bases of the junction unmatched. CDR3 amino acids: CASSPLAGLYNEQFF. The CDR3 coding sequence is TGTGCCAGCAGCCCACTAGCGGGACTGTACAATGAGCAGTTCTTC. Looking up the rest from reference TRBV7-2 and TRBJ2-1 gives the full variable domain: GAGVSQSPSNKVTEKGKDVELRCDPISGHTALYWYRQSLGQGLEFLIYFQGNSAPDKSGLPSDRFSAERTGGSVSTLTIQRTQQEDSAVYLCASSPLAGLYNEQFFGPGTRLTVL.

The chain links TRBV28 to TRBJ2-5; D is ambiguous. The DNA end favors TRBJ2-7, so the J call may be wrong. CDR3 length equals 15 residues. CDR1 MDHEN and CDR2 SYDVKM come from the germline V gene. CDR3 loop: CASSLFRAPNYEQYF. The CDR3 DNA sequence: TGTGCCAGCAGTTTATTCCGGGCCCCAAACTACGAGCAGTACTTC.

The J gene is TRBJ1-1, the V gene TRBV9, with 10 bases identical to TRBD1. The CDR3 is made up of 15 amino acids. V shed 3 bases, J shed 3 bases, and the junction held 5 bases outside the gene matches. The germline gives CDR1 SGDLS, CDR2 YYNGEE. CDR3 DNA sequence: TGTGCCAGCAGCGACGGACAGGGGGGGTACACTGAAGCTTTCTTT. It translates to CASSDGQGGYTEAFF. Together with reference TRBV9 and TRBJ1-1, the CDR3 gives the full variable domain: DSGVTQTPKHLITATGQRVTLRCSPRSGDLSVYWYQQSLDQGLQFLIQYYNGEERAKGNILERFSAQQFPDLHSELNLSSLELGDSALYFCASSDGQGGYTEAFFGQGTRLTVV.

The chain links TRBV7-9 to TRBJ2-7, with D possibly being TRBD1 or TRBD2 (5 bases each). CDR3 length: 14 residues. V lost 5 bases and J 5 bases, leaving 16 bases between the germline ends. Germline lookup yields CDR1 SEHNR and CDR2 FQNEAQ (reference sequence). CDR3 sequence (DNA): TGTGCCAGCAGCCCCCCGGGACCTGAGGACGAGCAGTACTTC. Translation gives CASSPPGPEDEQYF. The entire variable domain, with the rest obtained from reference TRBV7-9 and TRBJ2-7, is as follows: DTGVSQNPRHKITKRGQNVTFRCDPISEHNRLYWYRQTLGQGPEFLTYFQNEAQLEKSRLLSDRFSAERPKGSFSTLEIQRTEQGDSAMYLCASSPPGPEDEQYFGPGTRLTVT.

CDR3 residues: CASSSGRGEQFF. The DNA of the CDR3 is TGTGCCAGCAGTAGCGGGAGGGGTGAGCAGTTCTTC. V is TRBV27 and J is TRBJ2-1; TRBD2 matches at 10 bases. The CDR3 runs to 12 residues. The germline CDR1 and CDR2 sequences are MNHEY and SMNVEV (reference sequence). The ends lost 5 bases at V and 9 bases at J; junction bases unmatched: 1.

In its sample, this clone was seen once. The CDR3 nucleotides are TGTGCCAGCAGCTGGAATCCGACAGAGCAGTACTTC. This encodes CASSWNPTEQYF. The gene calls are TRBV5-6 and TRBJ2-7; D uncertain. This CDR3 region has 12 residues. Germline V gene data show CDR1 as SGHDT and CDR2 as YYEEEE. V dropped 3 bases and J dropped 7 bases, with 11 bases sitting between them. Full variable domain (rest looked up from reference TRBV5-6 and TRBJ2-7): DAGVTQSPTHLIKTRGQQVTLRCSPKSGHDTVSWYQQALGQGPQFIFQYYEEEERQRGNFPDRFSGHQFPNYSSELNVNALLLGDSALYLCASSWNPTEQYFGPGTRLTVT.